This T cell receptor beta chain was retrieved from a study of monozygotic twins with inflammatory bowel disease. Findings and caveats of the study: There were differing immunosuppressive treatments, which may have added variability to patient repertoires. Twins with IBD were found to have lower TCRbeta diversity (inverse Simpson) than healthy co-twins.

This CDR3 spans 14 amino acids. Germline values: CDR1 MNHEY, CDR2 SVGAGI. Concerning this clonotype itself: Its antigen is undetermined.

Reprocessing the 5' RACE reads, TCRdb reports a single entry for every CDR3 protein and omits DNA. Its listing shows hundreds of thousands of distinct CDR3 sequences. Collection of a roughly 2.5 ml blood sample took place per donor. This chain joins TRBV6-5 and TRBJ1-1. The receptor's source is a human donor with ulcerative colitis or Crohn's disease, or a healthy co-twin of an affected twin (not recorded which). The specimen sequenced was blood. CDR3: CASSYKVSNTEAFF.